Sequencing of this TCR beta chain was carried out in a study of T cell changes during pregnancy in multiple sclerosis. The table came from immunoSEQ multiplex PCR; TCRdb's copy has only in-frame clones and leaves some out. The repertoire consists of 50,000 to 60,000 clones, with over 75% occurring once and the leading ten covering around 2%. The J segment lost 5 bases and the V segment lost 6 bases, leaving 9 bases of the junction unmatched. Per the germline V gene, CDR1 is MDHEN and CDR2 is SYDVKM. This CDR3 has 14 amino acids. The rearrangement uses TRBV28 and TRBJ2-5; 7 bases line up with TRBD2. This clonotype was sampled from a female donor in good health, enrolled as a control in a pregnancy study. Specimen: peripheral blood, collected in the first trimester of pregnancy. The CDR3, as DNA: TGTGCCAGCAGGGTGGCGGGAGTATGGGAGACCCAGTACTTC. Translating gives CASRVAGVWETQYF.